The 10 T cell receptor beta chains below all came from one sample that was sequenced in a study of identical twins. Using its own MiXCR run on the 5' RACE reads, TCRdb lists one record per CDR3 protein. The sample includes 200,000 to 250,000 distinct CDR3 sequences, approximately 8% seen only once; the top ten take under 6%. This same sample was also part of a study on yellow fever vaccine responses in identical twins.

Sequenced: CD8+ T cells sorted from blood. Every receptor here comes from a woman aged 18-35 years in good health.

This rearrangement joins TRBV7-9 to TRBJ1-2; D is unresolved. Germline V gene lookup returns CDR1 SEHNR and CDR2 FQNEAQ (reference sequence). The CDR3 contains 13 residues. V gave up 3 bases and J gave up 4 bases, with 9 bases separating them. The CDR3 protein is CASSFAGSYGYTF. The CDR3 DNA reads as TGTGCCAGCAGCTTCGCCGGATCCTATGGCTACACCTTC.

This clonotype was recorded a few times. This chain joins TRBV9 and TRBJ2-2; 10 bases are shared with TRBD2. Trimming at V came to 3 bases and at J to 3 bases, leaving 5 bases not matched to a gene. The CDR3 has 16 residues. Germline-derived CDR1 and CDR2 are SGDLS and YYNGEE. The CDR3 loop is CASSGVAGGDTGELFF. Here the CDR3 DNA reads TGTGCCAGCAGCGGCGTAGCGGGAGGAGACACCGGGGAGCTGTTTTTT.

The sample holds a few counts of this clonotype. The V and J genes are TRBV27 and TRBJ2-7; 8 nucleotides align to TRBD1. The CDR3 runs to 15 residues. V shed 6 bases, J shed 2 bases, and the junction held 9 bases outside the gene matches. Germline CDR1 is MNHEY and CDR2 is SMNVEV (reference sequence). CDR3 sequence reads: CASSYSGTGPYEQYF. The CDR3 region has the DNA TGTGCCAGCAGCTATTCCGGGACAGGTCCCTACGAGCAGTACTTC.

The sample holds many counts of this clonotype. The chain has TRBV12-3 or TRBV12-4 and TRBJ1-3; weak D call: TRBD1 (5 bases). V gave up 1 base and J gave up 3 bases, with 10 bases separating them. The CDR3 totals 15 residues. CDR3 in DNA: TGTGCCAGCAGTTTAGTCCAGGGTAGTGGAAACACCATATATTTT. As protein: CASSLVQGSGNTIYF.

This clonotype has a count of ten or more. The CDR3 reads CASSAGGFDTQYF. The CDR3 DNA is TGTGCCAGCAGCGCAGGGGGGTTTGATACGCAGTATTTT. The V and J genes are TRBV12-3 or TRBV12-4 and TRBJ2-3, with D maybe TRBD1 (7 bases). V was trimmed by 6 bases and J by 6 bases, leaving 13 bases between them. The length of the CDR3 is 13 residues.

This rearrangement joins TRBV4-1 to TRBJ2-1; 12 positions match TRBD2. Trimming took 1 base from V and 0 from J; bases not matched to a gene: 22. This CDR3 spans 24 amino acids. Germline loops: CDR1 MGHRA, CDR2 YSYEKL. The CDR3 bases are TGCGCCAGCAGCCAAGGGCCTGGTACTAGCGGGAGGCCGGACCAGACGAGCTCCTACAATGAGCAGTTCTTC. Translating gives CASSQGPGTSGRPDQTSSYNEQFF.

This clonotype was seen only a few times. The rearrangement links TRBV20-1 to TRBJ2-1; 14 nucleotides agree with TRBD2. V gave up 1 base and J gave up 8 bases; unmatched junction bases: 13. The CDR3 totals 18 residues. CDR1 is DFQATT, CDR2 SNEGSKA, per germline (reference sequence). The CDR3 nucleotides are TGCAGTGCTAGAGGCATCTTGGGGACTAGCGGGAGTGAGGATGAGCAGTTCTTC. It codes for CSARGILGTSGSEDEQFF.

This clonotype was counted between two and nine times. The chain is built from TRBV28 and TRBJ2-5; no clear D. Per the germline V gene, CDR1 is MDHEN and CDR2 is SYDVKM. This CDR3 is built from 13 residues. Trimming removed 7 bases from V and 2 bases from J, with 11 bases in between. CDR3 nucleotide sequence: TGTGCCAGCACCAAGGAGTCTCAAGAGACCCAGTACTTC. It encodes CASTKESQETQYF.

This clonotype has a count of ten or more. This chain joins TRBV24-1 and TRBJ2-2, with 10 bases aligning to TRBD1. Trimming removed 7 bases from V and 6 bases from J; junction bases left unmatched: 7. Germline V gene data show CDR1 as KGHDR and CDR2 as SFDVKD. CDR3 length: 15 residues. In DNA, the CDR3 is TGTGCCACCAGGTCCGGGACAGGGGAGGCCGGGGAGCTGTTTTTT. It translates to CATRSGTGEAGELFF.

In its sample, this clonotype was seen many times. The chain carries TRBV7-8 and TRBJ2-1; D possibly corresponds to TRBD2 (5 bases). The germline CDR1 and CDR2 sequences are SGHVS and FQNEAQ. V was trimmed by 6 bases and J by 6 bases, leaving 18 bases between them. The length of the CDR3 is 15 residues. In DNA, the CDR3 is TGTGCCAGCAGTTCAAAGCCGGGAAGACTCAATGAGCAGTTCTTC. It codes for CASSSKPGRLNEQFF. The complete variable domain, with remaining parts taken from reference TRBV7-8 and TRBJ2-1, reads GAGVSQSPRYKVAKRGQDVALRCDPISGHVSLFWYQQALGQGPEFLTYFQNEAQLDKSGLPSDRFFAERPEGSVSTLKIQRTQQEDSAVYLCASSSKPGRLNEQFFGPGTRLTVL.